In this sample, the clone carrying this T cell receptor (beta chain) turned up many times. The target antigen is unknown. Because the library targeted alpha chains, this beta chain is an off-target read whose size means little. Unique molecular identifiers, one per molecule, were present on every TCR cDNA molecule. Each CDR3 protein gets one entry after TCRdb re-called the 5' RACE reads with MiXCR. The sample yields several hundred distinct CDR3 sequences, 9.5% to 15% seen once. The data belong to a study of spatial heterogeneity in lung cancer. Study at large: Among detected sequences, beta-chain ones consistently exceeded alpha-chain ones in number. Whole-study findings and limits: Relative to follow-up, resection was when ubiquitous expanded tumor TCRs appeared more in blood.

V lost 1 base and J lost 3; bases outside the gene matches: 1. The CDR3 length is 15 residues. Germline-derived CDR1 and CDR2 are SGHRS and YFSETQ. Time point specified: sample taken at primary tumor resection. Whole RNA was taken from tumor, nontumor lung or frozen PBMC; it was then sequenced unsorted. Patients with untreated early-stage non-small cell lung cancer, numbering roughly 69, were the donors. The input for sequencing was PBMCs, taken at surgery. V gene TRBV5-1 combines with J gene TRBJ1-4, with 9 bases fitting TRBD1. This receptor was taken from a male donor with early-stage non-small cell lung cancer. The CDR3 DNA reads as TGCGCCAGCAGCTTGACAGGGGGCTCTAATGAAAAACTGTTTTTT. Translated: CASSLTGGSNEKLFF.